A single sample is the source of the 3 T cell receptor beta chains below, sequenced in a study of blood T cell repertoires in COVID-19. TCRdb keeps only in-frame clones here, not all; method: immunoSEQ multiplex PCR. This table holds 150,000 to 200,000 clones, more than 75% found once. The sequenced material came from peripheral blood. These receptors all come from a man in his forties or fifties with active or convalescent COVID-19.

The chain carries TRBV6-2 or TRBV6-3 and TRBJ2-5, with TRBD1 matching 10 bases. Germline V lookup: CDR1 MNHEY, CDR2 SVGEGT. The CDR3 totals 17 residues. Trimming took 6 bases from V and 3 from J; bases not matched to a gene: 13. The DNA of the CDR3 is TGTGCCAGCAGCCGCCCCCGGGACAGGGGATCGAAAGAGACCCAGTACTTC. It encodes CASSRPRDRGSKETQYF.

A word on this clone: At the DNA level, this CDR3 is encoded by other sequences in the same sample as well. The J gene is TRBJ1-5, the V gene TRBV19; TRBD1 is a possible D gene (5 bases). The length of the CDR3 is 14 residues. CDR1 is LNHDA and CDR2 is SQIVND in the germline V gene (reference sequence). V lost 3 bases and J lost 3, with 9 bases in between. CDR3 in DNA: TGTGCCAGTAGTATCCGGGGGTCCAATCAGCCCCAGCATTTT. Translating gives CASSIRGSNQPQHF. Based on the CDR3 plus reference TRBV19 and TRBJ1-5, the full variable domain is DGGITQSPKYLFRKEGQNVTLSCEQNLNHDAMYWYRQDPGQGLRLIYYSQIVNDFQKGDIAEGYSVSREKKESFPLTVTSAQKNPTAFYLCASSIRGSNQPQHFGDGTRLSIL.

The J gene is TRBJ1-2, the V gene TRBV29-1, with no clear D. CDR3 size: 15 residues. CDR1 SQVTM and CDR2 ANQGSEA come from the germline V gene. The CDR3 loop is CPVERDLSGVYGYTF. For the CDR3, the DNA is TGCCCAGTAGAACGCGACCTTTCGGGAGTCTATGGCTACACCTTC. Full variable domain (remainder filled in from reference TRBV29-1 and TRBJ1-2): SAVISQKPSRDICQRGTSLTIQCQVDSQVTMMFWYRQQPGQSLTLIATANQGSEATYESGFVIDKFPISRPNLTFSTLTVSNMSPEDSSIYLCPVERDLSGVYGYTFGSGTRLTVV.